This record looks at one T cell receptor (beta chain) sequence and its context. What it recognizes is unknown. Patients aged 18 to 65 had newly diagnosed hyperthyroidism lasting under 2 months. Patients with uncontrolled infections, other autoimmune diseases, pregnancy or lactation were excluded. Amplification of TCR beta CDR3 regions used RNA as the template. The HTBI primer set served for first-round RT-PCR of the TCR CDR3. Each CDR3 protein is one row after TCRdb ran MiXCR on the multiplex PCR reads. Of roughly 380,000 distinct CDR3 sequences detected, approximately 13% appear once; the ten largest clones hold more than 9.5%. The ends were cut back, 2 bases at V and 9 bases at J, with 15 bases in the middle. Germline CDR1 and CDR2: SGHRS and YFSETQ. The length of the CDR3 is 15 residues. The data derive from a study of T cells in Graves' hyperthyroidism and ophthalmopathy. Study-wide findings and caveats: Most thyroid clonotypes expanded above 0.001 appeared in blood too.

This clonotype was sampled from a woman aged 60-75 years with Graves' hyperthyroidism. Specimen: blood. The chain has TRBV5-1 and TRBJ1-6, with unresolved D. CDR3 sequence (DNA): TGCGCCAGCAGCTTCAGACACGGAGGTGGTTCACCCCTCCACTTT. The encoded protein is CASSFRHGGGSPLHF. The full variable domain, with the rest looked up from reference TRBV5-1 and TRBJ1-6, is KAGVTQTPRYLIKTRGQQVTLSCSPISGHRSVSWYQQTPGQGLQFLFEYFSETQRNKGNFPGRFSGRQFSNSRSEMNVSTLELGDSALYLCASSFRHGGGSPLHFGNGTRLTVT.